One sample yielded the 26 T cell receptor beta chains listed below, sequenced in a study of blood T cell repertoires in COVID-19. Sequencing used immunoSEQ multiplex PCR; TCRdb keeps in-frame clones, though not all of them. The sample holds over 200,000 clones, 80% to 90% seen once. The sequenced sample was PBMCs or T cells enriched from blood (not recorded which). The receptors shown here come from a man aged 35-49 years who had recovered from COVID-19.

The genes are TRBV19 and TRBJ1-2, with a weak D call TRBD1 (6 bases). CDR3 size: 14 residues. Between the trimmed V and J ends, which lost 7 bases and 0 bases, there was a span of 12 bases. Per the germline V gene, CDR1 is LNHDA and CDR2 is SQIVND (reference sequence). The CDR3: CASTMDSTNYGYTF. In DNA, the CDR3 is TGTGCCAGTACCATGGACAGTACTAACTATGGCTACACCTTC.

The chain employs TRBV2 and TRBJ2-7; 7 bases are shared with TRBD1. CDR3 length: 16 amino acids. Trimming cost V 2 bases and J 0 bases; bases outside gene matches: 7. Germline V lookup: CDR1 SNHLY, CDR2 FYNNEI. CDR3 amino acids: CASSESRGHGSYEQYF. CDR3 DNA: TGTGCCAGCAGTGAAAGTAGGGGGCATGGCTCCTACGAGCAGTACTTC. Complete variable domain (other parts from reference TRBV2 and TRBJ2-7): EPEVTQTPSHQVTQMGQEVILRCVPISNHLYFYWYRQILGQKVEFLVSFYNNEISEKSEIFDDQFSVERPDGSNFTLKIRSTKLEDSAMYFCASSESRGHGSYEQYFGPGTRLTVT.

The table lists this clone with a count of one. This chain joins TRBV28 and TRBJ1-1, with 9 bases fitting TRBD1. Germline CDR1 MDHEN, CDR2 SYDVKM. The J segment lost 5 bases and the V segment lost 6 bases, leaving 10 bases of the junction unmatched. The CDR3 has 15 amino acids. CDR3: CASRILRTGETEAFF. DNA for the CDR3: TGTGCCAGCAGGATTCTCCGGACAGGGGAGACTGAAGCTTTCTTT.

This chain links TRBV4-1 with TRBJ1-3; weak D call: TRBD1 (5 bases). The ends were cut back, 1 base at V and 3 bases at J, with 13 bases in the middle. The germline CDR1 and CDR2 sequences are MGHRA and YSYEKL. The CDR3 length is 16 residues. CDR3 protein: CASSQGGWVLGNTIYF. The DNA for the CDR3 is TGCGCCAGCAGCCAAGGGGGCTGGGTGCTTGGAAACACCATATATTTT.

In nucleotides, the CDR3 is TGTGCCAGCTCACCTCCGACATTTACCGGCGGGGAGCTGTTTTTT. It is translated as CASSPPTFTGGELFF. The chain has TRBV18 and TRBJ2-2; D gene ambiguous. The CDR3 totals 15 residues. The V gene's germline CDR1 is KGHSH and CDR2 LQKENI. V lost 3 bases and J 7 bases, leaving 15 bases between the germline ends.

This clone is a singleton in its sample. The chain's CDR3 is CASSLEASSYEQYF. The CDR3, as DNA: TGCGCCAGCAGCTTGGAAGCGTCCTCCTACGAGCAGTACTTC. The rearrangement links TRBV5-1 to TRBJ2-7; D not certain. Per the germline V gene, CDR1 is SGHRS and CDR2 is YFSETQ. The CDR3 loop spans 14 amino acids. Trimming removed 0 bases from V and 0 bases from J, with 7 bases in between.

The chain uses TRBV29-1 and TRBJ2-2, with D possibly TRBD2 on 6 matching bases. V dropped 4 bases and J dropped 0 bases, with 9 bases sitting between them. Germline CDR1 and CDR2: SQVTM and ANQGSEA. The CDR3 length is 14 residues. CDR3 bases: TGCAGCGTTGCGGGGGTCCCGAACACCGGGGAGCTGTTTTTT. This translates into CSVAGVPNTGELFF.

This clone was counted a few times. The J gene is TRBJ1-5, the V gene TRBV19; D is possibly TRBD1 (5 bases). CDR1 is LNHDA and CDR2 is SQIVND in the germline V gene (reference sequence). V lost 4 bases and J lost 8, with 18 bases in between. The CDR3 loop spans 15 amino acids. CDR3 sequence: CASSTPLGPSEPQHF. The CDR3 nucleotides read TGTGCCAGTAGTACCCCCCTGGGGCCCTCCGAGCCCCAGCATTTT.

The chain carries TRBV6-2 or TRBV6-3 and TRBJ1-5, with TRBD1 matching over 12 bases. J gave up 7 bases and V 0 bases, and 7 bases lay outside the gene matches. CDR3 length: 17 residues. CDR1 and CDR2 (germline): MNHEY, SVGEGT. In nucleotides, the CDR3 is TGTGCCAGCAGTTACTCGAGGGACAGGGGGCATAGACAGCCCCAGCATTTT. It is translated as CASSYSRDRGHRQPQHF.

The chain combines TRBV29-1 with TRBJ2-5; D is unclear. The germline V gene encodes CDR1 SQVTM and CDR2 ANQGSEA. CDR3 length: 11 amino acids. Trimming stripped 2 bases from V and 5 bases from J, with 6 bases between. DNA for the CDR3: TGCAGCGTTGAAAACTTGGAGACCCAGTACTTC. Encoded protein: CSVENLETQYF.

The V call is TRBV25-1, the J call TRBJ1-1; no clear D. Trimming pared 4 bases from V and 7 bases from J, leaving 16 bases between. The germline CDR1 and CDR2 sequences are MGHDK and SYGVNS. The CDR3 is 14 residues long. This CDR3 is CASSAARTRGEAFF. CDR3 DNA: TGTGCCAGCAGTGCCGCAAGGACCCGGGGTGAAGCTTTCTTT.

The chain recombines TRBV5-4 with TRBJ1-3, with 7 bases aligning to TRBD1. Germline V gene sequence: CDR1 SGHNT, CDR2 YYREEE (reference sequence). The CDR3 contains 13 residues. Germline trimming cut 4 bases from V and 5 bases from J; bases unmatched to any gene: 3. For the CDR3, the DNA is TGTGCCAGCAGCACGGGACAGAGAAACACCATATATTTT. Translating gives CASSTGQRNTIYF.

V gene TRBV7-8 combines with J gene TRBJ2-1; 9 bases line up with TRBD1. Trimming cost V 5 bases and J 0 bases; bases outside gene matches: 11. Germline values: CDR1 SGHVS, CDR2 FQNEAQ. The CDR3 runs to 18 residues. The CDR3 protein is CASSQKTGGQSSYNEQFF. The CDR3 DNA is TGTGCCAGCAGCCAGAAAACAGGGGGCCAGAGCTCCTACAATGAGCAGTTCTTC.

The gene calls are TRBV6-5 and TRBJ1-5, with D maybe TRBD1 (6 bases). The CDR3 extends over 15 amino acids. The V end lost 6 bases, the J end lost 5 bases, and 17 bases lay between the germline ends. Germline values: CDR1 MNHEY, CDR2 SVGAGI. For the CDR3, the DNA is TGTGCCAGCAGCCCCGAGGGGAGGGGGTATCAGCCCCAGCATTTT. Protein sequence: CASSPEGRGYQPQHF.

This rearrangement joins TRBV29-1 to TRBJ2-3; 9 nucleotides align to TRBD2. Germline-derived CDR1 and CDR2 are SQVTM and ANQGSEA. Trimming removed 7 bases from V and 0 bases from J; junction bases left unmatched: 5. The length of the CDR3 is 14 residues. CDR3 region: CSAETSGSTDTQYF. CDR3 coding DNA: TGCAGCGCCGAGACTAGCGGTAGCACAGATACGCAGTATTTT.

The gene calls are TRBV27 and TRBJ1-2, with 11 bases that match TRBD1. The CDR3 sequence is 13 residues long. CDR1 and CDR2 (germline): MNHEY, SMNVEV (reference sequence). V trimming: 5 bases; J trimming: 6 bases; junction bases outside the gene matches: 2. The CDR3 reads CASSGQGADGYTF. The CDR3 nucleotides are TGTGCCAGCAGTGGACAGGGGGCCGATGGCTACACCTTC.

CDR3 amino acids: CASSEARWNEQFF. CDR3 nucleotide sequence: TGTGCCAGCAGTGAAGCGCGGTGGAATGAGCAGTTCTTC. The chain links TRBV6-1 to TRBJ2-1; D remains unclear. CDR1 MNHNS and CDR2 SASEGT come from the germline V gene. This CDR3 region has 13 residues. The V end was cut by 0 bases, the J end by 7 bases, with 7 bases between.

The DNA of the CDR3 is TGTGCCAGCAGCCCACAGGGGGCCAGGACTGGAAACACCATATATTTT. Amino acid sequence: CASSPQGARTGNTIYF. The chain uses TRBV13 and TRBJ1-3; 9 nucleotides line up with TRBD1. CDR3 length: 16 residues. The junction had 7 bases not matched to a gene; V was cut back by 5 bases and J by 2 bases. Germline V lookup: CDR1 PRHDT, CDR2 FYEKMQ (reference sequence).

V gene TRBV5-1 combines with J gene TRBJ2-7; 13 bases map to TRBD2. The V gene's germline CDR1 is SGHRS and CDR2 YFSETQ. V trimming: 2 bases; J trimming: 4 bases; junction bases outside the gene matches: 3. The CDR3 covers 15 residues. CDR3 in DNA: TGCGCCAGCAGCTTCAGGACTAGCGGGGGTTACGAGCAGTACTTC. Its translation is CASSFRTSGGYEQYF.

This rearrangement joins TRBV4-1 to TRBJ1-6, with D perhaps TRBD1 (5 bases). CDR3 size: 17 residues. Per the germline V gene, CDR1 is MGHRA and CDR2 is YSYEKL. Trimming took off 2 bases at V and 5 bases at J, with 16 bases between the two ends. For the CDR3, the DNA is TGCGCCAGCAGCCAACCCCCCGGGGGTAGCAATAATTCACCCCTCCACTTT. This translates into CASSQPPGGSNNSPLHF.

CDR3 nucleotides: TGTGCCACATGGCGGCGCGACTATGGCTACACCTTC. Protein: CATWRRDYGYTF. The V and J genes are TRBV10-3 and TRBJ1-2; D gene ambiguous. Germline lookup yields CDR1 ENHRY and CDR2 SYGVKD. Between the trimmed V and J ends, which lost 10 bases and 3 bases, there was a span of 12 bases. The CDR3 runs 12 residues.

The rearrangement joins TRBV20-1 to TRBJ2-3, with D uncertain. Germline V gives CDR1 DFQATT, CDR2 SNEGSKA (reference sequence). V was cut by 3 bases and J by 2 bases, with 18 bases left in between. This CDR3 spans 16 amino acids. CDR3 sequence reads: CSASSSQAPTTDTQYF. In DNA form, the CDR3 reads TGCAGTGCTAGTAGTTCCCAAGCGCCCACCACAGATACGCAGTATTTT.

CDR3 in DNA: TGTGCCAGCAGCCCAACATCCGCAGGTCTAAGATTCACTGAAGCTTTCTTT. It yields the protein CASSPTSAGLRFTEAFF. The chain recombines TRBV11-2 with TRBJ1-1; D ambiguous. V lost 5 bases, J lost 4 bases, and 23 bases lay in between. Per germline, CDR1 SGHAT and CDR2 FQNNGV. This CDR3 is built from 17 residues.

This clone showed up just once. The same CDR3 can be traced to other DNA sequences in this sample. The gene calls are TRBV18 and TRBJ1-5; D unresolved. V lost 4 bases and J lost 4, with 5 bases in between. This CDR3 contains 12 residues. Germline assignment: CDR1 KGHSH and CDR2 LQKENI. The CDR3 region has the DNA TGTGCCAGCTCACTTTCAAATCAGCCCCAGCATTTT. Translated, it gives CASSLSNQPQHF.

This chain uses TRBV19 with TRBJ2-6; TRBD1 matches 7 bases. Losses at the gene ends were 9 bases for V and 2 bases for J; bases not matched to a gene: 4. The CDR3 has 14 amino acids. Germline V gene data show CDR1 as LNHDA and CDR2 as SQIVND (reference sequence). DNA of the CDR3: TGTGCCAGCATTGACAGGGCTGGGGCCAACGTCCTGACTTTC. Protein: CASIDRAGANVLTF.

The chain combines TRBV27 with TRBJ2-5; a possible D gene is TRBD1 (6 bases). This CDR3 is 13 amino acids long. V was pared by 6 bases and J by 1 base, with 9 bases between. Looked up from germline, CDR1 is MNHEY and CDR2 is SMNVEV (reference sequence). The CDR3 region is CASSGQIQETQYF. CDR3 in DNA: TGTGCCAGCAGCGGACAGATCCAAGAGACCCAGTACTTC.